The present T cell receptor (beta chain) was sequenced within a study of blood T cell repertoires in COVID-19. In the study's own analysis: Amplification from reference gene primers served as the basis for estimated nucleated cell counts. Sequencing was performed with immunoSEQ multiplex PCR; in TCRdb, only in-frame clones are kept and a portion is missing. That table supplies the V and J calls and clone size; D and trimming were determined from the DNA. This table has about 240,000 clones, 75% to 90% appearing once. V lost 8 bases and J lost 5, with 6 bases in between. The CDR3 spans 11 residues. Germline CDR1 is MDHEN and CDR2 is SYDVKM.

J is TRBJ2-2 and V is TRBV28, with D perhaps TRBD1 (5 bases). This receptor was obtained from a woman aged 25-40 years who had recovered from COVID-19. The sequencing sample was made of PBMCs or T cells enriched from blood (not recorded which). CDR3 nucleotide sequence: TGTGCCAGCGCAGGGACCGGGGAGCTGTTTTTT. This translates into CASAGTGELFF.